A single T cell receptor beta chain is shown here with its context. Antigen specificity is unknown. Looked up from germline, CDR1 is MNHNS and CDR2 is SASEGT. CDR3 length equals 14 residues. The V gene end was trimmed by 8 bases and the J gene end by 0 bases; junction bases not matched to a gene: 6. The study ran its PCR with 60 Vbeta and 13 Jbeta primers. Assay: immunoSEQ multiplex PCR; the TCRdb copy retains only in-frame clones and omits some. The sample yields some 120,000 clones, about 73% seen once. This entry belongs to a study of cytomegalovirus exposure and HLA in healthy donors. About the study: As an earlier analysis found, 150 million to 200 million T cells yielded 95 million to 130 million unique TCR beta sequences.

Study-wide points: When the data were analyzed later, several of the most significant clusters appeared to be linked to common viral pathogens. The study dropped some indistinguishable V segments, TRBV6-2 and TRBV6-3 among them.

The sequencing input was PBMCs. The chain joins TRBV6-1 to TRBJ1-2; 7 nucleotides align to TRBD1. The sequence derives from a woman between 45 and 60 years old in good health and CMV-seropositive. For the CDR3, the DNA is TGTGCCAGCCGGGACAGAAGACCTAACTATGGCTACACCTTC. Translated, it gives CASRDRRPNYGYTF.